This is a list of T cell receptor beta chains from one sample in a study of T cell repertoires and HLA-DP antigens. Their specific antigens are unknown. Sequencing was performed with immunoSEQ multiplex PCR; in TCRdb, only in-frame clones are kept and a portion is missing. The sample lists some 89,000 clones; 86% were seen once. Sample: CD4+ T cells from PBMCs. The origin of the receptors is a man aged 45-60 years in good health and CMV-seronegative. CDR3s include the opening cysteine and the closing phenylalanine or tryptophan. D genes are given only for firm matches. Clone size is not always given. Where it is, it says once, few, many or a class for expanded clones.

clone size,D gene,J gene,V gene,CDR3 DNA,CDR3 protein
NA,NA,TRBJ1-5,TRBV7-9,TGTGCCAGCAGCCGGTCTGGGACGGGGTATAGCAATCAGCCCCAGCATTTT,CASSRSGTGYSNQPQHF
NA,NA,TRBJ2-4,TRBV4-3,TGCGCCAGCAGCGGACACCAGGGTATTGGCAAAAACATTCAGTACTTC,CASSGHQGIGKNIQYF
NA,NA,TRBJ2-1,TRBV7-6,TGTGCCAGCAGCAAAGACCAAGACACCAGCTCCTACAATGAGCAGTTCTTC,CASSKDQDTSSYNEQFF
NA,NA,TRBJ2-5,TRBV12-5,TGTGCTAGTGGTTTGATTGAGACCCAGTACTTC,CASGLIETQYF
NA,NA,TRBJ2-7,TRBV6-6,TGTGCCAGCAGCTCAAGCGGGACGCCAGGGGCCTACGAGCAGTACTTC,CASSSSGTPGAYEQYF
NA,NA,TRBJ2-3,TRBV6-5,TGTGCCAGCAGTTACTCCCGACAGCCTTTGGGAGATACGCAGTATTTT,CASSYSRQPLGDTQYF
NA,TRBD1,TRBJ1-3,TRBV11-3,TGTGCCAGCAGCTTGCCCACAGGGGAAGGTGGAAACACCATATATTTT,CASSLPTGEGGNTIYF
NA,NA,TRBJ1-1,TRBV7-8,TGTGCCAGCGGCAAGGGTGGAGACACTGAAGCTTTCTTT,CASGKGGDTEAFF
NA,NA,TRBJ2-1,TRBV14,TGTGCCAGCAGCCAAGAGGTGCTAGCGAGCAATGAGCAGTTCTTC,CASSQEVLASNEQFF
NA,NA,TRBJ1-4,TRBV5-1,TGCGCCAGCAGCTTGAACACAATTAATGAAAAACTGTTTTTT,CASSLNTINEKLFF
NA,NA,TRBJ2-7,TRBV6-6,TGTGCCAGCAGACTTCAGGGGAGCGGGGCTTACGAGCAGTACTTC,CASRLQGSGAYEQYF
NA,NA,TRBJ2-7,TRBV18,TGTGCCAGCTCACCCCAGAGGACCGGTAACTACGAGCAGTACTTC,CASSPQRTGNYEQYF
NA,NA,TRBJ1-1,TRBV10-3,TGTGCCATCAGTGAAAGGCAGGGGAACACTGAAGCTTTCTTT,CAISERQGNTEAFF
NA,NA,TRBJ1-6,TRBV5-4,TGTGCCAGCAGTCAGGGTAGCTCCTATAATTCACCCCTCCACTTT,CASSQGSSYNSPLHF
NA,NA,TRBJ2-2,TRBV12-5,TGTGCTAGTGCCTCCGGGGGCCCGGGCGGGGAGCTGTTTTTT,CASASGGPGGELFF
NA,TRBD1,TRBJ1-2,TRBV7-2,TGTGCCAGCAGCCCTATCGACAGGGGCGGCTACACCTTC,CASSPIDRGGYTF
few,NA,TRBJ2-2,TRBV27,TGTGCCAGCAGCTTTACACAAATCCGGGAGCTGTTTTTT,CASSFTQIRELFF
NA,TRBD2,TRBJ2-5,TRBV13,TGTGCCAGCAGCTTAGGGCGGGGGGAAGAGACCCAGTACTTC,CASSLGRGEETQYF
few,NA,TRBJ1-5,TRBV12-5,TGTGCTAGTGGTTTAGATCAGCCCCAGCATTTT,CASGLDQPQHF
NA,NA,TRBJ2-4,TRBV18,TGTGCCAGCTCACCACAGGGGGCCAAAAACATTCAGTACTTC,CASSPQGAKNIQYF
NA,NA,TRBJ2-7,TRBV4-1,TGCGCCAGCAGCCAAGATGAACAGCGCATCTACGAGCAGTACTTC,CASSQDEQRIYEQYF
NA,NA,TRBJ1-3,TRBV9,TGTGCCAGCAGCGTAGATTTCCCTGGAAACACCATATATTTT,CASSVDFPGNTIYF
NA,TRBD1,TRBJ1-4,TRBV4-3,TGCGCCAGCAGCCAAGGGGACAGAGCAAATGAAAAACTGTTTTTT,CASSQGDRANEKLFF
NA,NA,TRBJ2-6,TRBV4-1,TGCGCCAGCAGCCAAAGGGGGGGTTCTGGGGCCAACGTCCTGACTTTC,CASSQRGGSGANVLTF
NA,NA,TRBJ1-2,TRBV15,TGTGCCACCAGCAGAGAAGGAGACTATGGCTACACCTTC,CATSREGDYGYTF
NA,TRBD2,TRBJ2-7,TRBV11-2,TGTGCCAGCAGCCGATCCGGCGGAGCGGGGGGTTCCCACGAGCAGTACTTC,CASSRSGGAGGSHEQYF